A selection of T cell receptor beta chains follows, all from one sample in a study of blood T cells in healthy people across ages. MiXCR was run by TCRdb on the 5' RACE reads, yielding one entry per CDR3 protein. The sample contains around 650,000 distinct CDR3 sequences, around 43% of which appear only once. The specimen was blood. Receptors were obtained from a man aged 80 or over in good health. CDR3s leave out the opening cysteine and the closing phenylalanine or tryptophan. Fields, in order: CDR3 protein, J gene, V gene.

CDR3 protein: AISPGTVQETQY; J gene: TRBJ2-5; V gene: TRBV10-3
CDR3 protein: ASSAQAGGGLAGLYEQY; J gene: -; V gene: TRBV7-2
CDR3 protein: ASSPTGVGRANNEQF; J gene: TRBJ2-1; V gene: TRBV3-1
CDR3 protein: ASSQEGGEPNYGYT; J gene: TRBJ1-2; V gene: TRBV4-2
CDR3 protein: ASMGSAYNEQY; J gene: -; V gene: TRBV6-1
CDR3 protein: ASSYRTSGAKNEQF; J gene: TRBJ2-1; V gene: TRBV6-5
CDR3 protein: ASSSQGSTGELF; J gene: TRBJ2-2; V gene: TRBV28
CDR3 protein: ASSSSSWRVSTDTQY; J gene: TRBJ2-3; V gene: TRBV7-2
CDR3 protein: ASSRGLAGGPADTQY; J gene: TRBJ2-3; V gene: TRBV4-2
CDR3 protein: ASSSGLAGTQY; J gene: TRBJ2-5; V gene: TRBV7-7
CDR3 protein: ASSDIDRRETQY; J gene: TRBJ2-5; V gene: TRBV10-2
CDR3 protein: ASSRGESKDTEAF; J gene: TRBJ1-1; V gene: TRBV9
CDR3 protein: SATEPSSYEQY; J gene: TRBJ2-7; V gene: TRBV20-1
CDR3 protein: ASSGQGEAYGYT; J gene: TRBJ1-2; V gene: TRBV27
CDR3 protein: ASSLASGGPSENTGELF; J gene: TRBJ2-2; V gene: TRBV7-9
CDR3 protein: ASSLEVTYGYT; J gene: TRBJ1-2; V gene: TRBV5-1
CDR3 protein: ASKTTNEQF; J gene: TRBJ2-1; V gene: TRBV27
CDR3 protein: ASSSRNYEQY; J gene: TRBJ2-7; V gene: TRBV12-3/TRBV12-4
CDR3 protein: SVAGGNYNEQF; J gene: TRBJ2-1; V gene: TRBV29-1
CDR3 protein: ASRRPGTGSLHSYEQY; J gene: TRBJ2-7; V gene: TRBV28
CDR3 protein: ASSGASLRQY; J gene: TRBJ2-7; V gene: TRBV2
CDR3 protein: ATSDALAGGQETQY; J gene: TRBJ2-5; V gene: TRBV24-1
CDR3 protein: SAQGLAGGIEQY; J gene: TRBJ2-7; V gene: TRBV20-1
CDR3 protein: ASSQPIRPEAEQF; J gene: TRBJ2-1; V gene: TRBV4-1
CDR3 protein: SVEASDRGGKLF; J gene: TRBJ1-4; V gene: TRBV29-1
CDR3 protein: ASSYNPRQGLTYEQY; J gene: -; V gene: TRBV6-2/TRBV6-3
CDR3 protein: ATSRDISAEQF; J gene: TRBJ2-1; V gene: TRBV15
CDR3 protein: ASSEWDRATYEQY; J gene: -; V gene: TRBV2
CDR3 protein: ASSYTGVREKLF; J gene: TRBJ1-4; V gene: TRBV6-2/TRBV6-3
CDR3 protein: ASSPQPVTEAF; J gene: TRBJ1-1; V gene: TRBV12-3/TRBV12-4
CDR3 protein: SVVFPGNSNQPQH; J gene: TRBJ1-5; V gene: TRBV29-1
CDR3 protein: SASSRAGSYEQY; J gene: TRBJ2-7; V gene: TRBV20-1
CDR3 protein: ASSDEAGVSGYT; J gene: TRBJ1-2; V gene: TRBV2
CDR3 protein: ASSYAVKVTDTQY; J gene: TRBJ2-3; V gene: TRBV6-2/TRBV6-3
CDR3 protein: ASSSRSGGSGGRYEQY; J gene: TRBJ2-7; V gene: TRBV7-2
CDR3 protein: ASSQRQGGNEQF; J gene: TRBJ2-1; V gene: TRBV4-1
CDR3 protein: ASSLDGLVTSRNIQY; J gene: TRBJ2-4; V gene: TRBV5-1
CDR3 protein: ATSGAVGDNSYGYT; J gene: TRBJ1-2; V gene: TRBV24-1
CDR3 protein: ASSPSRRGSSYEQY; J gene: TRBJ2-7; V gene: TRBV4-2
CDR3 protein: SAGTTYGYT; J gene: TRBJ1-2; V gene: TRBV20-1
CDR3 protein: ASSVSGTGELF; J gene: TRBJ2-2; V gene: TRBV7-2
CDR3 protein: ASSQDLSLTRDEQF; J gene: TRBJ2-1; V gene: TRBV14
CDR3 protein: ASSYYGGNAETQY; J gene: TRBJ2-5; V gene: TRBV6-2/TRBV6-3
CDR3 protein: ASSLDLALQETQY; J gene: TRBJ2-5; V gene: TRBV5-1
CDR3 protein: ASSPPGQENYGYT; J gene: TRBJ1-2; V gene: TRBV5-1
CDR3 protein: ASSVGQGTKQF; J gene: TRBJ2-1; V gene: TRBV9